This TCR beta chain was identified in a study of OX40 agonist ivuxolimab in advanced cancers. Study-level information: Ivuxolimab, which patients received intravenously every 2 weeks, was dosed at 0.01 to 10 mg/kg. Every patient in dose escalation had hepatocellular carcinoma, melanoma, renal cell or head and neck cancer.

The V and J ends lost 1 base and 0 bases respectively, with 7 bases between them. The CDR3 spans 14 residues. Germline V gives CDR1 GTSNPN, CDR2 SVGIG (reference sequence). Profiling relied on immunoSEQ multiplex PCR, and the TCRdb table lists in-frame clones only, not all of them. The profile covers about 58,000 clones, with 82% appearing a single time and more than 1.1% taken by the ten largest. As to this clone: Its antigen is not identified.

Overall study results and limits: Among patients with partial responses at 0.1-3.0 mg/kg, clonal expansion was among the lowest. What antigens the expanded peripheral T cells recognized was never established.

The input for sequencing was CD4+ or CD8+ T cells sorted from blood, taken in a trial of the OX40 agonist ivuxolimab. This sequence was found in an adult with an advanced solid tumor such as melanoma, head and neck, liver or kidney cancer. J is TRBJ1-5 and V is TRBV30, with D unclear. CDR3 region: CAWSGAHSNQPQHF. CDR3 in DNA: TGTGCCTGGAGTGGGGCACATAGCAATCAGCCCCAGCATTTT. The full variable domain, completed using reference TRBV30 and TRBJ1-5, is SQTIHQWPATLVQPVGSPLSLECTVEGTSNPNLYWYRQAAGRGLQLLFYSVGIGQISSEVPQNLSASRPQDRQFILSSKKLLLSDSGFYLCAWSGAHSNQPQHFGDGTRLSIL.